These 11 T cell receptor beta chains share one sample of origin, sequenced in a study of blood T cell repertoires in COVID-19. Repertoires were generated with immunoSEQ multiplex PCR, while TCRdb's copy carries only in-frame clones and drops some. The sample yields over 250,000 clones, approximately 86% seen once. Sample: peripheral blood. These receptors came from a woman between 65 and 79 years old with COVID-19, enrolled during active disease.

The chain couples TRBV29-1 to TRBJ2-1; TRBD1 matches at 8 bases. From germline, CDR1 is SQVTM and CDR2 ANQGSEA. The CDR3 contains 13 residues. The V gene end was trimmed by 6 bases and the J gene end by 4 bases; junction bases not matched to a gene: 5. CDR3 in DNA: TGCAGCGTGGGACAGGACGGGTACAATGAGCAGTTCTTC. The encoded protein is CSVGQDGYNEQFF.

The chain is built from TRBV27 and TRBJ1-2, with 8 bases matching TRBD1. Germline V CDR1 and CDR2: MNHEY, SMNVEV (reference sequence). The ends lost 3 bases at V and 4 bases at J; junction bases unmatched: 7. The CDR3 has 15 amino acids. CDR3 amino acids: CASSLSDRGLYGYTF. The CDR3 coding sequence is TGTGCCAGCAGTTTGTCCGACAGGGGACTCTATGGCTACACCTTC.

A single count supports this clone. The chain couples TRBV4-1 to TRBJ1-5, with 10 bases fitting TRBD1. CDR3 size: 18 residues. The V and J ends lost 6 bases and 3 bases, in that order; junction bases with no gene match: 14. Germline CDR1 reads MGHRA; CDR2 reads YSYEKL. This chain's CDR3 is CASSRGQGTGASNQPQHF. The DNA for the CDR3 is TGCGCCAGCAGTCGGGGACAGGGGACGGGGGCATCCAATCAGCCCCAGCATTTT.

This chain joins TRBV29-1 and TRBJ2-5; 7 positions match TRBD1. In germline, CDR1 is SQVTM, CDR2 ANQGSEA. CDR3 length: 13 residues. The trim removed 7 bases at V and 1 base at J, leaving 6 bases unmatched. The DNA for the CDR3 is TGCAGCGGGGGACAGACCTTCCAAGAGACCCAGTACTTC. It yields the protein CSGGQTFQETQYF.

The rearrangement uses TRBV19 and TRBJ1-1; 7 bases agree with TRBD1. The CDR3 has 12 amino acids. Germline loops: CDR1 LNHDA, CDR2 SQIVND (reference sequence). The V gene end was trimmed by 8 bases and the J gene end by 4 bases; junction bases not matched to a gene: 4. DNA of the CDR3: TGTGCCAGTGTACAGGGGACCACTGAAGCTTTCTTT. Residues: CASVQGTTEAFF.

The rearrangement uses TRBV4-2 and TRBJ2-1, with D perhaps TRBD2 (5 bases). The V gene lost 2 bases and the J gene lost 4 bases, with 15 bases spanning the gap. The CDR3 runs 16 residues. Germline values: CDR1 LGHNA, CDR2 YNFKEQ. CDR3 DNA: TGTGCCAGCAGCCAACAACTCCGGGGAGAGTACAATGAGCAGTTCTTC. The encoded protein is CASSQQLRGEYNEQFF.

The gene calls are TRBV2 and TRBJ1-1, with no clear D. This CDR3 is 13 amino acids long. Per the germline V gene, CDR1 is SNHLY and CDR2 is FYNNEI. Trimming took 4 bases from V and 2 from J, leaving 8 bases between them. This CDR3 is CASSVLVNTEAFF. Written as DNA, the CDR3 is TGTGCCAGCAGTGTTTTAGTTAACACTGAAGCTTTCTTT.

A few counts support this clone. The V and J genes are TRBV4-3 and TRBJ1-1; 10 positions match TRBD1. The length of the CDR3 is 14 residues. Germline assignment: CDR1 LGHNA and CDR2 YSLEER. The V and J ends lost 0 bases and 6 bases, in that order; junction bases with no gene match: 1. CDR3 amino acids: CASSQEGTGAEAFF. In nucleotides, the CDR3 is TGCGCCAGCAGCCAAGAGGGGACAGGGGCTGAAGCTTTCTTT.

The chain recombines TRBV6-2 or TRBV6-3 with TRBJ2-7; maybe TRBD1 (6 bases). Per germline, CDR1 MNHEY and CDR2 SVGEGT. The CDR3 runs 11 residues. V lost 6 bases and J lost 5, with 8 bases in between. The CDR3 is CASSPGDEQYF. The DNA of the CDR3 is TGTGCCAGCAGCCCAGGGGACGAGCAGTACTTC.

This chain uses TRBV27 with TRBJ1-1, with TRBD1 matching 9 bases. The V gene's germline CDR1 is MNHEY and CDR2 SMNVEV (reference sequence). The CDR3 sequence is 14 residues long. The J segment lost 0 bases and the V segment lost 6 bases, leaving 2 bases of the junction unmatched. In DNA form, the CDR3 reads TGTGCCAGCAGCTGGACAGGGGTGAACACTGAAGCTTTCTTT. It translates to CASSWTGVNTEAFF.

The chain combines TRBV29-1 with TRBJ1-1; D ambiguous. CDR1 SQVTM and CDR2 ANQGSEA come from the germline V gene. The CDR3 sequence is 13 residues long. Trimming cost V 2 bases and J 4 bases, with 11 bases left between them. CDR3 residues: CSVETAGGTEAFF. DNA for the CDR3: TGCAGCGTTGAAACCGCCGGTGGCACTGAAGCTTTCTTT.